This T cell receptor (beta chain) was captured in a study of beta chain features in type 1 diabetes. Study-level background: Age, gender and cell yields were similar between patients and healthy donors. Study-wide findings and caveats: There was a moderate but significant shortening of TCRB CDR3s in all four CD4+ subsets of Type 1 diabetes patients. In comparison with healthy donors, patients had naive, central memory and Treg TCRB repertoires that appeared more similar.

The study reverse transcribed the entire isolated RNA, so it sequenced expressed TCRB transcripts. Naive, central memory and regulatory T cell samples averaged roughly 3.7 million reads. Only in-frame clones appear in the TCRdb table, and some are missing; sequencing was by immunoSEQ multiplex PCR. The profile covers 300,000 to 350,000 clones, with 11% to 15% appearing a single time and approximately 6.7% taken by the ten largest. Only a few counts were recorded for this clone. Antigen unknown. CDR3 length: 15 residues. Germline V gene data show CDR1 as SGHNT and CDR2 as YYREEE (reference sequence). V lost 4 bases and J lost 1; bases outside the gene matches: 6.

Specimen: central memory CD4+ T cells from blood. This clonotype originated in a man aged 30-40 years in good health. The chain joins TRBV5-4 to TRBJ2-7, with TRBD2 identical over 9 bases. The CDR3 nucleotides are TGTGCCAGCAGCCTTCAAGCGGGGGGATCCTACGAGCAGTACTTC. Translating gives CASSLQAGGSYEQYF. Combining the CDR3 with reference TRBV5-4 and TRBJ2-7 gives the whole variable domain ETGVTQSPTHLIKTRGQQVTLRCSSQSGHNTVSWYQQALGQGPQFIFQYYREEENGRGNFPPRFSGLQFPNYSSELNVNALELDDSALYLCASSLQAGGSYEQYFGPGTRLTVT.